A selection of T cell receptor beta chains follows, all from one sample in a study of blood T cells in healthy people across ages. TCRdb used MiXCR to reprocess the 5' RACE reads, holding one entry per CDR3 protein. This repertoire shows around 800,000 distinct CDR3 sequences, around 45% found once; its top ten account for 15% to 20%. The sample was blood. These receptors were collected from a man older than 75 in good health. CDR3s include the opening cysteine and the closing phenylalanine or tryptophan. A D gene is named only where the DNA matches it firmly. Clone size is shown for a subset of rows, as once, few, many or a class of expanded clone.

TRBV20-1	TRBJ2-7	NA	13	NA	CSATFNRVYEQYF	TGCAGTGCTACCTTCAACAGAGTCTACGAGCAGTACTTC
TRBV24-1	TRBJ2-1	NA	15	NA	CATSAGNMAHNEQFF	TGTGCCACCAGTGCCGGGAATATGGCTCACAATGAGCAGTTCTTC
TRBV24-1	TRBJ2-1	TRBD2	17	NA	CATSDGGLSGREIEQFF	TGTGCCACCAGTGATGGCGGACTAAGCGGGAGGGAGATTGAGCAGTTCTTC
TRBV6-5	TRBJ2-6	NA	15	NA	CASSVHGSGANVLTF	TGTGCCAGCAGCGTCCACGGGTCTGGGGCCAACGTCCTGACTTTC
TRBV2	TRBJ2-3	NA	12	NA	CASSERVNTQYF	TGTGCCAGCAGTGAAAGGGTCAATACGCAGTATTTT
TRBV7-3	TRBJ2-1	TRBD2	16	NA	CASSSPGLAAYNEQFF	TGTGCCAGCAGTTCTCCGGGACTAGCGGCCTACAATGAGCAGTTCTTC
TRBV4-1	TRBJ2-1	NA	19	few	CASSQDEWRAQSSYNEQFF	TGCGCCAGCAGCCAAGATGAGTGGCGAGCACAGAGCTCCTACAATGAGCAGTTCTTC
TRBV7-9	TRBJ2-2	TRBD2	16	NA	CASSEGLAGRTGELFF	TGTGCCAGCAGCGAGGGACTAGCGGGCCGGACCGGGGAGCTGTTTTTT
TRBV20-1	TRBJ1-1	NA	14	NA	CSALPPTNSREAFF	TGCAGTGCACTACCCCCGACTAACTCACGTGAAGCTTTCTTT
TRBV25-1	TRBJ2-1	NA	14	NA	CASSGWDTYNEQFF	TGTGCCAGCAGTGGATGGGACACTTACAATGAGCAGTTCTTC
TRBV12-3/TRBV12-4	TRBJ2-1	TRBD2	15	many	CASSLESGVRNEQFF	TGTGCCAGCAGTTTAGAGAGCGGGGTCCGCAATGAGCAGTTCTTC
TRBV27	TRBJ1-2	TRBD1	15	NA	CASSLLGTGGYGYTF	TGTGCCAGCAGTTTATTGGGGACAGGGGGCTACGGCTACACCTTC
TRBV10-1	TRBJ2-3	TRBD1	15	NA	CVSSEPDRGTDTQYF	TGCGTCAGCAGTGAACCAGACAGGGGTACAGATACGCAGTATTTT
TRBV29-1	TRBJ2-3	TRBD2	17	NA	CSLLGTSGSTSTDTQYF	TGCAGCTTATTGGGGACTAGCGGGAGTACGAGCACAGATACGCAGTATTTT
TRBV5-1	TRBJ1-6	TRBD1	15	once	CASSLRQGANSPLHF	TGCGCCAGCAGCTTGCGACAGGGGGCTAATTCACCCCTCCACTTT
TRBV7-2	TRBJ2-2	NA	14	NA	CASSNGAYTGELFF	TGTGCCAGCAGCAACGGAGCCTACACCGGGGAGCTGTTTTTT
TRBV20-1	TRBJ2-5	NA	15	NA	CSASATRWYQETQYF	TGCAGTGCCTCGGCGACAAGATGGTACCAAGAGACCCAGTACTTC
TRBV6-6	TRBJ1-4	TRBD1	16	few	CASRAGQGRRNEKLFF	TGTGCCAGCAGGGCGGGACAGGGCAGACGGAACGAAAAACTGTTTTTT
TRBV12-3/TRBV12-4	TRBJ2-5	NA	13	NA	CASSLVGWETQYF	TGTGCCAGCAGTTTAGTAGGGTGGGAGACCCAGTACTTC
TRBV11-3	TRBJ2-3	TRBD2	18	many	CASSLDGIGGSGGDTQYF	TGTGCCAGCAGCTTAGATGGAATCGGCGGGAGCGGGGGTGATACGCAGTATTTT
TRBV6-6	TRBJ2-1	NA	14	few	CASSYTQRLNEQFF	TGTGCCAGCAGTTACACACAGAGACTAAATGAGCAGTTCTTC
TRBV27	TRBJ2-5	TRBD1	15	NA	CASRIDAGGEETQYF	TGTGCCAGCAGGATCGACGCAGGGGGCGAAGAGACCCAGTACTTC
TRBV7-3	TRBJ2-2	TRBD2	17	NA	CASSLTRGAGGPGELFF	TGTGCCAGCAGCTTAACCCGGGGAGCGGGAGGACCCGGGGAGCTGTTTTTT
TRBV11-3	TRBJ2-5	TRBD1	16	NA	CASSLARTGKGETQYF	TGTGCCAGCAGCTTAGCTAGGACAGGGAAAGGAGAGACCCAGTACTTC
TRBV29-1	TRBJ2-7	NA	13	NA	CSVDTDSSYEQYF	TGCAGCGTTGACACGGACTCCTCCTACGAGCAGTACTTC
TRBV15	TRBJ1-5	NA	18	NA	CATSRDPTGWFIDQPQHF	TGTGCCACCAGCAGAGACCCTACAGGGTGGTTTATCGATCAGCCCCAGCATTTT
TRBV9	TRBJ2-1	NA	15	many	CASSVVGSQYNEQFF	TGTGCCAGCAGCGTAGTAGGCAGCCAATACAATGAGCAGTTCTTC
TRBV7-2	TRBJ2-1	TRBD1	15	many	CASSFDRGRHNEQFF	TGTGCCAGCAGCTTTGACAGGGGAAGGCACAATGAGCAGTTCTTC
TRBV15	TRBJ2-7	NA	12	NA	CATSRERYEQYF	TGTGCCACCAGCAGAGAACGCTACGAGCAGTACTTC
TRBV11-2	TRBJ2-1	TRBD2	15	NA	CASSLAVAGRNEQFF	TGTGCCAGCAGCTTAGCCGTAGCGGGGCGGAATGAGCAGTTCTTC
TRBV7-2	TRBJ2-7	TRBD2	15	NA	CASSLAGLARGEQYF	TGTGCCAGCAGCTTAGCGGGACTAGCTCGGGGCGAGCAGTACTTC
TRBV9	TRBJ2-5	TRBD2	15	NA	CASSVAGGSGETQYF	TGTGCCAGCAGCGTAGCTGGCGGGAGCGGGGAGACCCAGTACTTC
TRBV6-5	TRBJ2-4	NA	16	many	CASSYATGKTENIQYF	TGTGCCAGCAGTTACGCAACAGGGAAAACGGAAAACATTCAGTACTTC
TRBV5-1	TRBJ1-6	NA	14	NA	CASSLSGLLSPLHF	TGCGCCAGCAGCCTCTCGGGGCTACTTTCACCCCTCCACTTT
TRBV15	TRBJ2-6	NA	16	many	CATSRNTPSGANVLTF	TGTGCCACCAGCAGAAATACGCCTTCTGGGGCCAACGTCCTGACTTTC
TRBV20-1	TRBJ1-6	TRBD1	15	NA	CSADPLGQENSPLHF	TGCAGTGCCGACCCCTTGGGACAGGAAAATTCACCCCTCCACTTT
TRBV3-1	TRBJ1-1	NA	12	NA	CASSQAQGGAFF	TGTGCCAGCAGCCAAGCACAAGGTGGAGCTTTCTTT
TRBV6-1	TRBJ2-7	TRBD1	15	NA	CASRDRDRSSYEQYF	TGTGCCAGCAGGGACCGGGACAGGAGCTCCTACGAGCAGTACTTC
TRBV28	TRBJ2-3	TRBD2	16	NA	CASSKPASGTTDTQYF	TGTGCCAGCAGTAAACCGGCGAGCGGGACTACAGATACGCAGTATTTT
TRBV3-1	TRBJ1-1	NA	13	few	CASSVGGKTEAFF	TGTGCCAGCAGCGTTGGTGGAAAGACTGAAGCTTTCTTT
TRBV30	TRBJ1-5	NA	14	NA	CAWSGLGLNQPQHF	TGTGCCTGGAGTGGCCTAGGACTCAATCAGCCCCAGCATTTT
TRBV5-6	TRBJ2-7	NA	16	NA	CASSLEGWQASYEQYF	TGTGCCAGCAGCTTGGAGGGGTGGCAGGCATCCTACGAGCAGTACTTC
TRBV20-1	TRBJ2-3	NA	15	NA	CSARDLLGGTDTQYF	TGCAGTGCTAGAGACCTGCTCGGCGGCACAGATACGCAGTATTTT
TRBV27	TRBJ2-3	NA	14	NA	CASNSRDFSDTQYF	TGTGCCAGCAACAGCCGGGACTTCTCAGATACGCAGTATTTT
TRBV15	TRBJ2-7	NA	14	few	CATSRDLENYEQYF	TGTGCCACCAGCAGAGATCTTGAGAACTACGAGCAGTACTTC
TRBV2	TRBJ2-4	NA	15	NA	CASSDTGLNKNIQYF	TGTGCCAGCAGTGACACCGGGCTTAACAAAAACATTCAGTACTTC
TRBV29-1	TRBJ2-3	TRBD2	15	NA	CSVGTSGRAIDTQYF	TGCAGCGTTGGGACTAGCGGGAGGGCTATAGATACGCAGTATTTT
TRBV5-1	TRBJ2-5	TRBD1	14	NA	CASSQGDSTYVQYF	TGCGCCAGCAGCCAGGGGGACAGCACCTACGTGCAGTACTTC
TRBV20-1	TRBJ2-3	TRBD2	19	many	CSALTSGTSGRSSTDTQYF	TGCAGTGCTCTCACCTCCGGGACTAGCGGGAGGTCTAGCACAGATACGCAGTATTTT